This T cell receptor (beta chain) originates from a study of radiotherapy plus CTLA-4 blockade in lung cancer. Overall study results and limits: Together with interferon-beta, which increased in serum after radiation, early dynamic changes in blood T cell clones were reportedly the best predictors of response. In blood, TCR clones derived from the tumor expanded after radiotherapy plus ipilimumab.

With respect to this clone: Its target is unknown.

Trimming removed 0 bases from V and 10 bases from J, with 9 bases in between. Germline V gives CDR1 SNHLY, CDR2 FYNNEI. This CDR3 spans 13 amino acids. Libraries were prepared by immunoSEQ multiplex PCR; TCRdb keeps only in-frame clonotypes and omits some of them. The data contain 30,000 to 40,000 clones, 60% to 85% of them singletons. The genes are TRBV2 and TRBJ1-4; TRBD1 is a possible D gene (5 bases). The sequence was obtained from a human donor with non-small cell lung cancer that progressed on radiotherapy plus ipilimumab. Sequencing used peripheral blood, obtained from a patient treated with radiotherapy plus ipilimumab. The CDR3 coding sequence is TGTGCCAGCAGTGAAGCGGGCGGGGCAAAACTGTTTTTT. Translating gives CASSEAGGAKLFF.